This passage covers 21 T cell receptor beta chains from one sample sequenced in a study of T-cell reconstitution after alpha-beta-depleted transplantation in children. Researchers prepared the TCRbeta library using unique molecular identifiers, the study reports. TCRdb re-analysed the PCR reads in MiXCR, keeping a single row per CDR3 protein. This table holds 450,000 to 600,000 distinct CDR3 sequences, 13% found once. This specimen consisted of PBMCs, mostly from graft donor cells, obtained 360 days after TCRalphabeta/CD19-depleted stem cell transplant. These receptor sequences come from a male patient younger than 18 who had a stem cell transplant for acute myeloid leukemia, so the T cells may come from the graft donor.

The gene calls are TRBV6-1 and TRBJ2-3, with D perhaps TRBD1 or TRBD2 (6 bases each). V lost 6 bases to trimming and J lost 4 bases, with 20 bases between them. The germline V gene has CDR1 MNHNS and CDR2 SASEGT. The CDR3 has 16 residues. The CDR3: CASSRSGGGTSDTQYF. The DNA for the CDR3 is TGTGCCAGCAGCCGCTCGGGTGGCGGGACATCAGATACGCAGTATTTT.

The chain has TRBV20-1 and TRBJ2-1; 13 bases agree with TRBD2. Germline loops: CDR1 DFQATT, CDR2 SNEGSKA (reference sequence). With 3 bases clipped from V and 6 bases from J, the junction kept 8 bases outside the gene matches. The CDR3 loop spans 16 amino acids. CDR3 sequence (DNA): TGCAGTGCTAGGCGGACTAGCGGGAGAGCGGGCAATGAGCAGTTCTTC. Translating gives CSARRTSGRAGNEQFF.

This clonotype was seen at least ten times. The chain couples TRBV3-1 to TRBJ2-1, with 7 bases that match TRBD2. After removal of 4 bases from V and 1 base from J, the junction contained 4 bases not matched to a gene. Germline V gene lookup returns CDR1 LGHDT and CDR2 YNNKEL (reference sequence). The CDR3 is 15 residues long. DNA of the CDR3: TGTGCCAGCAGCCGGCGGGGGTCGTCCTACAATGAGCAGTTCTTC. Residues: CASSRRGSSYNEQFF.

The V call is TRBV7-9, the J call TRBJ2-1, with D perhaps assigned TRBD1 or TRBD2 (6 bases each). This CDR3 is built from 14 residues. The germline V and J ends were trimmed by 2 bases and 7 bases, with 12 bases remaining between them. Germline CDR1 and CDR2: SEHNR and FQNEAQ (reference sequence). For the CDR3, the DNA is TGTGCCAGCAGCTTATTTCTAGGGGGGAATGAGCAGTTCTTC. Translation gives CASSLFLGGNEQFF.

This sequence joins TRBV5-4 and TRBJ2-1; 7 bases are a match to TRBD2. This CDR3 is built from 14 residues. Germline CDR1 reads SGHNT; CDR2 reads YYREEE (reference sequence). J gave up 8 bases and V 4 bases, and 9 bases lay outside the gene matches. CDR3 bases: TGTGCCAGCAGCCAGGGACTACCGAGGGATGAGCAGTTCTTC. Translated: CASSQGLPRDEQFF.

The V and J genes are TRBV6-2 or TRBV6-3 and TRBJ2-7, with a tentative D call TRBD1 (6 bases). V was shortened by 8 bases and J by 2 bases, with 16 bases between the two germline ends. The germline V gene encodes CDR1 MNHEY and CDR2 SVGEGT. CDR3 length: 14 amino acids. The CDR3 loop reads CASYQDSLPYEQYF. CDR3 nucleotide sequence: TGTGCCAGCTACCAGGACAGTCTTCCCTACGAGCAGTACTTC.

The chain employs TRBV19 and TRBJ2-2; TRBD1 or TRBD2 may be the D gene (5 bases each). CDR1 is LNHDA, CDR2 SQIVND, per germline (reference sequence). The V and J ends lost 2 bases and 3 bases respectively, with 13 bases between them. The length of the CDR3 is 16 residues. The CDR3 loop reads CASSIPGTVYTGELFF. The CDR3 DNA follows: TGTGCCAGTAGTATACCGGGGACCGTTTACACCGGGGAGCTGTTTTTT.

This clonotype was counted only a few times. The CDR3 loop reads CSASQSRSTGELFF. The CDR3 region has the DNA TGCAGTGCCTCCCAGTCTCGGTCCACCGGGGAGCTGTTTTTT. This sequence joins TRBV20-1 and TRBJ2-2; D is ambiguous. Germline CDR1 is DFQATT and CDR2 is SNEGSKA (reference sequence). The CDR3 is 14 residues long. The V end lost 6 bases, the J end lost 4 bases, and 15 bases lay between the germline ends.

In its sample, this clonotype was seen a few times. The CDR3 DNA sequence: TGTGCCAGCAGCTTAGCCGGGATGGGCGAGACCCAGTACTTC. This codes for CASSLAGMGETQYF. The chain uses TRBV7-2 and TRBJ2-5; a weak D match, TRBD2 (5 bases). CDR3 size: 14 residues. V lost 0 bases, J lost 5 bases, and 10 bases lay in between. Per germline, CDR1 SGHTA and CDR2 FQGNSA. Supplemented by reference TRBV7-2 and TRBJ2-5, the full variable domain reads GAGVSQSPSNKVTEKGKDVELRCDPISGHTALYWYRQSLGQGLEFLIYFQGNSAPDKSGLPSDRFSAERTGGSVSTLTIQRTQQEDSAVYLCASSLAGMGETQYFGPGTRLLVL.

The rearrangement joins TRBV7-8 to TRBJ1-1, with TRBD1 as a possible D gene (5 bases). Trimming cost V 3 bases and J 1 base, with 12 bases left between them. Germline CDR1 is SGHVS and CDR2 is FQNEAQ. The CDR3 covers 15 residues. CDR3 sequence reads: CASSLVGTQNTEAFF. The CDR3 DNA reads TGTGCCAGCAGCTTGGTTGGGACTCAGAACACTGAAGCTTTCTTT. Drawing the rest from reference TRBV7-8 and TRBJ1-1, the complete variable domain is GAGVSQSPRYKVAKRGQDVALRCDPISGHVSLFWYQQALGQGPEFLTYFQNEAQLDKSGLPSDRFFAERPEGSVSTLKIQRTQQEDSAVYLCASSLVGTQNTEAFFGQGTRLTVV.

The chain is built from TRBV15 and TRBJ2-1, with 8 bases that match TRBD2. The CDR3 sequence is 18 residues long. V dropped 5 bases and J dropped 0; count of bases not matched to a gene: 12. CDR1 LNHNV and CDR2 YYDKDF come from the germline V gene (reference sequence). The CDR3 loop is CATSRNLIAGSSYNEQFF. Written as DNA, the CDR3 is TGTGCCACCAGCCGAAACTTAATAGCGGGGAGCTCCTACAATGAGCAGTTCTTC.

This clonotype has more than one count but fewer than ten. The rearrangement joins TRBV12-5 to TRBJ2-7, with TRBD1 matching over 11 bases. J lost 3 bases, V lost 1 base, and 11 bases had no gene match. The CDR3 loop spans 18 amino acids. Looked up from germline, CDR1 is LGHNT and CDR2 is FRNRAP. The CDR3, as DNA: TGTGCTAGTGGTTTGGCCTTGACCGGGACAGGGGGTCGCTACGAGCAGTACTTC. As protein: CASGLALTGTGGRYEQYF.

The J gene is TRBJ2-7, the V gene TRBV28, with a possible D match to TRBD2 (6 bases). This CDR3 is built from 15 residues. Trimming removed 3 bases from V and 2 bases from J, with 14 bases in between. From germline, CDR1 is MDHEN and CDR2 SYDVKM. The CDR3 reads CASSLNVAGTYEQYF. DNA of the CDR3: TGTGCCAGCAGTTTGAATGTGGCGGGAACCTACGAGCAGTACTTC.

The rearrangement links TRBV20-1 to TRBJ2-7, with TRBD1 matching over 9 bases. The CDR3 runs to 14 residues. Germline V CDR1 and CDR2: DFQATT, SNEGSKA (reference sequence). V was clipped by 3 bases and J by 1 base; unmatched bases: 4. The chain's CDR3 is CSARIQGASYEQYF. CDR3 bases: TGCAGTGCTAGGATACAGGGGGCGTCCTACGAGCAGTACTTC.

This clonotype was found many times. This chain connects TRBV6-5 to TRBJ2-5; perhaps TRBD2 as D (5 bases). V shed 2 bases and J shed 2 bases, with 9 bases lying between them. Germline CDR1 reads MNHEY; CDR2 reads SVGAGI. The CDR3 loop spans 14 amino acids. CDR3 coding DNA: TGTGCCAGCAGTTACCCCGGACTTCAAGAGACCCAGTACTTC. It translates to CASSYPGLQETQYF.

DNA of the CDR3: TGTGCCAGCACCCAAAGTTCGGGCTCTATCGTCTCCTACGAGCAGTACTTC. This encodes CASTQSSGSIVSYEQYF. The V and J genes are TRBV6-1 and TRBJ2-7; D is uncertain. Trimming cost V 7 bases and J 0 bases, with 22 bases left between them. The CDR3 covers 17 residues. CDR1 MNHNS and CDR2 SASEGT come from the germline V gene.

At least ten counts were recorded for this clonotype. The CDR3 DNA is TGTGCCAGCAGCCAAGTCTCAGATACGCAGTATTTT. Its protein product is CASSQVSDTQYF. This chain uses TRBV4-2 with TRBJ2-3, with unresolved D. Germline V gene lookup returns CDR1 LGHNA and CDR2 YNFKEQ. This CDR3 has 12 amino acids. The V end was cut by 1 base, the J end by 4 bases, with 3 bases between.

The CDR3, as DNA: TGCGCCAGCAGCCAAGAGCCGGCAGGGCTATTGTACAATGAGCAGTTCTTC. It codes for CASSQEPAGLLYNEQFF. J is TRBJ2-1 and V is TRBV4-3, with D tentatively TRBD1 (5 bases). CDR1 is LGHNA, CDR2 YSLEER, per germline. V shed 0 bases and J shed 4 bases, with 16 bases lying between them. This CDR3 is built from 17 residues.

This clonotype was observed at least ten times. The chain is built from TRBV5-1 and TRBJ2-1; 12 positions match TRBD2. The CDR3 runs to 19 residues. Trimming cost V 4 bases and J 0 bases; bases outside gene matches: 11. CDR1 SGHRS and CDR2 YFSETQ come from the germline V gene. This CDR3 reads CASSTGLAGPRSSYNEQFF. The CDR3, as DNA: TGCGCCAGCAGCACCGGACTAGCGGGGCCAAGGAGCTCCTACAATGAGCAGTTCTTC.

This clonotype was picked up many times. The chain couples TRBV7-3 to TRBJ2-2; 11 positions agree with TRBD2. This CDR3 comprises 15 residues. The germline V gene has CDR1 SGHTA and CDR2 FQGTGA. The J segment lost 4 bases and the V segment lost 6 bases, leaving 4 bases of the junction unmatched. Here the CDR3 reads CASSSLAGVTGELFF. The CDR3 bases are TGTGCCAGCAGTTCACTAGCGGGAGTCACCGGGGAGCTGTTTTTT.

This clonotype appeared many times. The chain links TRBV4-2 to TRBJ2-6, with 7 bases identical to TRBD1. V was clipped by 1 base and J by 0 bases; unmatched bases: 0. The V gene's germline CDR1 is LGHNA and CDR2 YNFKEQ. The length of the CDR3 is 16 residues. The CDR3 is CASSQGDSSGANVLTF. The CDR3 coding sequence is TGTGCCAGCAGCCAAGGGGACAGCTCTGGGGCCAACGTCCTGACTTTC.